The sequence of this T cell receptor (beta chain) was determined in a study of cytomegalovirus exposure and HLA in healthy donors. Every donor was a healthy person donating bone marrow. Whereas donors were nominally healthy upon sampling, unrecorded immune exposures were probable. Study observations and caveats: It was confirmed in vitro that a few of the CMV-associated chains were specific for CMV antigens. Most TCR beta V segments were productive about 90% or about 30% of the time in an earlier analysis.

Concerning this clone itself: Its antigen is unknown.

PCR employed 60 Vbeta and 13 Jbeta primers. Clones were sequenced by immunoSEQ multiplex PCR, and TCRdb holds only the in-frame ones, with some missing. The sample shows 120,000 or so clones, about 73% of them seen only once. This CDR3 contains 15 residues. Between the trimmed V and J ends, which lost 0 bases and 7 bases, there was a span of 15 bases. CDR1 and CDR2 from the germline V gene are SGHAT and FQNNGV. The sample comprised PBMCs. This chain uses TRBV11-2 with TRBJ1-2; tentatively, D is TRBD1 (6 bases). This TCR came from a woman aged 40 to 50 in good health and CMV-seronegative. The chain's CDR3 is CASSLEPFQGSGYTF. The CDR3 region has the DNA TGTGCCAGCAGCTTAGAGCCATTCCAGGGGTCTGGCTACACCTTC. Based on the CDR3 plus reference TRBV11-2 and TRBJ1-2, the full variable domain is EAGVAQSPRYKIIEKRQSVAFWCNPISGHATLYWYQQILGQGPKLLIQFQNNGVVDDSQLPKDRFSAERLKGVDSTLKIQPAKLEDSAVYLCASSLEPFQGSGYTFGSGTRLTVV.